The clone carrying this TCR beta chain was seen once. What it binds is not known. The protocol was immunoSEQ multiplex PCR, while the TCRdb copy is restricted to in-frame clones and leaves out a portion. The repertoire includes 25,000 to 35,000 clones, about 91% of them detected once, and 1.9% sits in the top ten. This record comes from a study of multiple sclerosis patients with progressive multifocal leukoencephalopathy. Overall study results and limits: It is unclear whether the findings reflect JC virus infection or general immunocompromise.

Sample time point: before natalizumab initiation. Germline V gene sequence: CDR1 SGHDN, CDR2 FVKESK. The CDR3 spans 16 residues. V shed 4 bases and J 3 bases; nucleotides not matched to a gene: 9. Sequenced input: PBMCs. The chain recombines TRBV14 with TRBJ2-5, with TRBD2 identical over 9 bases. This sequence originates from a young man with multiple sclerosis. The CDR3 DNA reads TGTGCCAGCAGCCGAGATCCTAGCGGGGAGAAAGAGACCCAGTACTTC. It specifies CASSRDPSGEKETQYF.